This T cell receptor beta chain derives from a study of T-cell reconstitution after alpha-beta-depleted transplantation in children. About this clonotype: One end of the junction varies from germline; a read error may be responsible.

The CDR3 has 13 amino acids. Looked up from germline, CDR1 is SSHAT and CDR2 is FNYEAQ (reference sequence). A library of TCRbeta sequences, prepared with unique molecular identifiers, was generated. A single record per CDR3 protein comes from TCRdb applying MiXCR to the PCR reads. The table has 350,000 to 400,000 distinct CDR3 sequences, just over 20% seen once. The TCR sequence derives from a human donor who donated a stem cell graft to a child with acute myeloid leukemia. The sample in question was PBMCs from the stem cell graft donor, obtained from the stem cell graft. The rearrangement joins TRBV7-7 to TRBJ2-3; 7 bases are a match to TRBD1. The CDR3: CASSSDRSDTQYF. The CDR3 nucleotides read TGTGCTAGCAGCTCGGACAGGTCAGATACGCAGTATTTT.